This T cell receptor (beta chain) was profiled in a study of CXCR3-negative and CXCR3-positive naive CD8 T cells. At the level of the study: Each library held about 1.5 +/- 0.3 million TRB reads, 120 million to 150 million in total.

UMI labels and 5' RACE were used to prepare the TRB cDNA libraries. For each CDR3 protein, TCRdb gives one entry from its re-call of the 5' RACE reads, without DNA. The sample table sets out around 140,000 distinct CDR3 sequences. This CDR3 is 12 amino acids long. Germline-derived CDR1 and CDR2 are MNHEY and SMNVEV (reference sequence). General observations from the study: Hydrophobicity of TRB CDR3s was greater in CXCR3-positive naive cells than in CXCR3-negative naive cells. The TRBV-TRBJ usage of naive CXCR3-negative and CXCR3-positive cells was similar, but that of memory cells differed.

Of note for this clonotype: Its antigen remains unknown.

The sequenced sample consisted of naive CXCR3+ CD8+ T cells from blood. Subset: CD45RO-CCR7+CD27+CD95- naive CD8+ T cells expressing CXCR3 (TNR3+). This receptor was taken from a human donor in good health. Some clones in this sample may be carry-over from other donors' samples. The chain couples TRBV27 to TRBJ2-1. CDR3 sequence: CASSFASSEQFF.